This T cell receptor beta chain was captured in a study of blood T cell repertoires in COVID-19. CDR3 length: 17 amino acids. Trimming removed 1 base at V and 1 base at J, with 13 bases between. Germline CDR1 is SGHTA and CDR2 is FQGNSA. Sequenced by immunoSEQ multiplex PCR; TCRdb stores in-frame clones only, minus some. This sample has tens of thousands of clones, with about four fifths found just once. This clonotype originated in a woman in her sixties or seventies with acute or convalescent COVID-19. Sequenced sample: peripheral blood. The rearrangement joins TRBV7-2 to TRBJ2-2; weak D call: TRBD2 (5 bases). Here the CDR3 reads CASSLDLAAMNTGELFF. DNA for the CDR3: TGTGCCAGCAGCTTAGATCTAGCAGCCATGAACACCGGGGAGCTGTTTTTT.